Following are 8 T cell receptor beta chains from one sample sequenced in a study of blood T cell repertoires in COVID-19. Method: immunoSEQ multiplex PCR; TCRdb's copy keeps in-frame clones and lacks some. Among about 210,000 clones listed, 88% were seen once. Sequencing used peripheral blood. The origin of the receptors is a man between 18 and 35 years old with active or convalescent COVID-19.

The CDR3 DNA reads as TGTGCCAGCAGCCCTCGACGGACAGGGGACCAAGAGACCCAGTACTTC. Translated: CASSPRRTGDQETQYF. V usage is TRBV7-9 and J usage is TRBJ2-5; 9 nucleotides line up with TRBD1. Germline lookup yields CDR1 SEHNR and CDR2 FQNEAQ (reference sequence). Trimming cost V 5 bases and J 0 bases; bases outside gene matches: 7. This CDR3 comprises 16 residues. Full variable domain (outside the CDR3, taken from reference TRBV7-9 and TRBJ2-5): DTGVSQNPRHKITKRGQNVTFRCDPISEHNRLYWYRQTLGQGPEFLTYFQNEAQLEKSRLLSDRFSAERPKGSFSTLEIQRTEQGDSAMYLCASSPRRTGDQETQYFGPGTRLLVL.

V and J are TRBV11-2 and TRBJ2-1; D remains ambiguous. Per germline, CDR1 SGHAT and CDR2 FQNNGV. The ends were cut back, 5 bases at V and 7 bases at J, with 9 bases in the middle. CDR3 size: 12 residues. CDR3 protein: CASSLIANEQFF. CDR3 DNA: TGTGCCAGCAGCCTCATAGCAAATGAGCAGTTCTTC.

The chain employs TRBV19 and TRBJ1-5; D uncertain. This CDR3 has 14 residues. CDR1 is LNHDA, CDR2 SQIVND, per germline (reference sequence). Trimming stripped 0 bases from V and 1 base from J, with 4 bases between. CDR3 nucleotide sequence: TGTGCCAGTAGTATAGAGGGCAGCAATCAGCCCCAGCATTTT. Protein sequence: CASSIEGSNQPQHF. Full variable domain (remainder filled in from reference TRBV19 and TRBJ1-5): DGGITQSPKYLFRKEGQNVTLSCEQNLNHDAMYWYRQDPGQGLRLIYYSQIVNDFQKGDIAEGYSVSREKKESFPLTVTSAQKNPTAFYLCASSIEGSNQPQHFGDGTRLSIL.

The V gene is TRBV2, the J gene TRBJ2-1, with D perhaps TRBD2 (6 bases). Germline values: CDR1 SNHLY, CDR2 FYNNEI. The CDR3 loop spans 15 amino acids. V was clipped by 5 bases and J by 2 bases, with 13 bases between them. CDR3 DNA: TGTGCCAGCAGTCGACTAGATGCCGCCTACAATGAGCAGTTCTTC. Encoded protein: CASSRLDAAYNEQFF.

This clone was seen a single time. The DNA of the CDR3 is TGTGCCAGCAGCCGGGGCACTACCTACGAGCAGTACTTC. Translated, it gives CASSRGTTYEQYF. The chain carries TRBV3-1 (or the pseudogene TRBV3-2) and TRBJ2-7; a possible D gene is TRBD1 (5 bases). This CDR3 is built from 13 residues. Germline V gives CDR1 LGHDT, CDR2 YNNKEL (reference sequence). Trimming shortened V by 4 bases and J by 2 bases, and 9 bases separated the two germline ends.

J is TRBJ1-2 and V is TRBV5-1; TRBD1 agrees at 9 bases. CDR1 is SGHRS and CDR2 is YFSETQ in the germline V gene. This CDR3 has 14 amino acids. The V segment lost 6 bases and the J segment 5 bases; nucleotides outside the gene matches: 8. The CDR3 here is CASTPGQGLYGYTF. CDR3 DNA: TGCGCCAGCACTCCGGGACAGGGACTTTATGGCTACACCTTC.

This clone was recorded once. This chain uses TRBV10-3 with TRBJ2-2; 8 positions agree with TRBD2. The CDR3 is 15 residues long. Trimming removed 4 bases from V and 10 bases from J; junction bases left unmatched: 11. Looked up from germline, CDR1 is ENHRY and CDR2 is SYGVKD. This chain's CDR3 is CAISGLAGVSTELFF. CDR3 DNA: TGTGCCATCAGTGGGCTAGCGGGTGTATCCACGGAGCTGTTTTTT.

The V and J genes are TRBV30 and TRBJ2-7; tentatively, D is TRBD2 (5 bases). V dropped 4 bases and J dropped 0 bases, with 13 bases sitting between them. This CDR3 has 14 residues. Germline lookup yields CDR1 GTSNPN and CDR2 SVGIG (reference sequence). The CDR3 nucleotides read TGTGCCTGGATACCAGCGGACCTCTCCTACGAGCAGTACTTC. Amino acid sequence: CAWIPADLSYEQYF.